Following are 15 T cell receptor beta chains from one sample sequenced in a study of blood T cell repertoires in COVID-19. Sequencing used immunoSEQ multiplex PCR; TCRdb keeps in-frame clones, though not all of them. The sample holds some 200,000 clones, 70% to 90% seen once. Input material: peripheral blood. These receptors came from a woman between 65 and 79 years old with acute or convalescent COVID-19.

The V call is TRBV19, the J call TRBJ2-2; 8 nucleotides align to TRBD2. V lost 6 bases and J lost 7; bases outside the gene matches: 7. The germline CDR1 and CDR2 sequences are LNHDA and SQIVND (reference sequence). This CDR3 has 14 amino acids. CDR3 region: CASRSGSDSGELFF. Here the CDR3 DNA reads TGTGCCAGTAGGAGCGGGAGCGACAGCGGGGAGCTGTTTTTT.

This rearrangement joins TRBV15 to TRBJ2-1, with TRBD2 as a possible D gene (6 bases). There are 16 residues in the CDR3. CDR1 is LNHNV, CDR2 YYDKDF, per germline (reference sequence). Trimming left V 1 base short and J 7 bases short, with 17 bases between. The CDR3 nucleotides read TGTGCCACCAGCAGAGTGAAACTAGCCGTCTTTAATGAGCAGTTCTTC. This codes for CATSRVKLAVFNEQFF.

This chain links TRBV14 with TRBJ1-1; 7 nucleotides match TRBD1. After removal of 4 bases from V and 5 bases from J, the junction contained 4 bases not matched to a gene. The CDR3 has 13 residues. Germline V lookup: CDR1 SGHDN, CDR2 FVKESK. CDR3 sequence reads: CASSRDRGTEAFF. In DNA, the CDR3 is TGTGCCAGCAGCCGGGACAGAGGAACTGAAGCTTTCTTT.

This rearrangement joins TRBV7-2 to TRBJ2-7, with D possibly being TRBD1 (5 bases). V lost 5 bases and J 7 bases, leaving 12 bases between the germline ends. The CDR3 runs to 12 residues. Per germline, CDR1 SGHTA and CDR2 FQGNSA. This CDR3 reads CASSPSRVEQYF. The CDR3 nucleotides are TGTGCCAGCAGCCCCAGCAGGGTTGAGCAGTACTTC. The variable domain in full, completed from reference TRBV7-2 and TRBJ2-7, reads GAGVSQSPSNKVTEKGKDVELRCDPISGHTALYWYRQSLGQGLEFLIYFQGNSAPDKSGLPSDRFSAERTGGSVSTLTIQRTQQEDSAVYLCASSPSRVEQYFGPGTRLTVT.

This clone was recorded only once. The chain joins TRBV5-6 to TRBJ1-4, with D uncertain. From germline, CDR1 is SGHDT and CDR2 YYEEEE. V was cut by 0 bases and J by 7 bases, with 16 bases left in between. The CDR3 is made up of 16 amino acids. CDR3 DNA: TGTGCCAGCAGCTTGGTTGGTGTGGGAGATCCTGAAAAACTGTTTTTT. Translation: CASSLVGVGDPEKLFF. Supplemented by reference TRBV5-6 and TRBJ1-4, the full variable domain reads DAGVTQSPTHLIKTRGQQVTLRCSPKSGHDTVSWYQQALGQGPQFIFQYYEEEERQRGNFPDRFSGHQFPNYSSELNVNALLLGDSALYLCASSLVGVGDPEKLFFGSGTQLSVL.

The chain couples TRBV5-6 to TRBJ1-1, with 8 bases identical to TRBD1. The CDR3 length is 15 residues. J lost 6 bases, V lost 1 base, and 8 bases had no gene match. Germline-derived CDR1 and CDR2 are SGHDT and YYEEEE. CDR3 DNA: TGTGCCAGCAGCTTGTCGGCAGGGGGCCGGTCTGAAGCTTTCTTT. Its translation: CASSLSAGGRSEAFF.

The chain uses TRBV13 and TRBJ1-1; D uncertain. CDR3 length: 14 amino acids. Germline lookup yields CDR1 PRHDT and CDR2 FYEKMQ (reference sequence). Trimming cost V 5 bases and J 1 base, with 11 bases left between them. The CDR3 loop reads CASSRGKANTEAFF. As DNA, the CDR3 is TGTGCCAGCAGCCGCGGCAAGGCGAACACTGAAGCTTTCTTT. The whole variable domain, filled in from reference TRBV13 and TRBJ1-1, reads AAGVIQSPRHLIKEKRETATLKCYPIPRHDTVYWYQQGPGQDPQFLISFYEKMQSDKGSIPDRFSAQQFSDYHSELNMSSLELGDSALYFCASSRGKANTEAFFGQGTRLTVV.

Comments on this clone: Sequence at one end of the junction differs from germline and may be a read error. V usage is TRBV19 and J usage is TRBJ1-2, with D possibly TRBD1 on 6 matching bases. Germline CDR1 is LNHDA and CDR2 is SQIVND (reference sequence). CDR3 length equals 14 residues. The CDR3, as DNA: TGTGCCAGTAGCATAGCAGGGGCAATTCCTGGCTACACCTTC. Residues: CASSIAGAIPGYTF.

Only one count was recorded for this clone. The rearrangement joins TRBV7-2 to TRBJ1-5; 8 nucleotides agree with TRBD1. The CDR3 has 18 residues. CDR1 and CDR2 (germline): SGHTA, FQGNSA. Trimming cost V 1 base and J 4 bases; bases outside gene matches: 12. The CDR3 is CASSLDVGGTGPNQPQHF. The CDR3, as DNA: TGTGCCAGCAGCTTAGACGTCGGGGGGACAGGACCTAATCAGCCCCAGCATTTT.

The V and J genes are TRBV12-5 and TRBJ2-3; TRBD2 might be the D (6 bases). Germline lookup yields CDR1 LGHNT and CDR2 FRNRAP. The CDR3 length is 16 residues. Deletions cut 0 bases from V and 0 bases from J, with 10 bases between. The CDR3 spells CASGLVVGTSTDTQYF. The CDR3 coding sequence is TGTGCTAGTGGTTTGGTGGTGGGGACTAGCACAGATACGCAGTATTTT.

The chain has TRBV28 and TRBJ1-3; a possible D gene is TRBD1 (5 bases). Germline CDR1 reads MDHEN; CDR2 reads SYDVKM. The CDR3 has 16 residues. V lost 5 bases and J 3 bases, leaving 17 bases between the germline ends. The CDR3 spells CASSTPAQGSGNTIYF. The CDR3, as DNA: TGTGCCAGCAGTACGCCCGCGCAGGGTAGTGGAAACACCATATATTTT.

The chain is built from TRBV5-6 and TRBJ2-3; 14 bases are shared with TRBD2. This CDR3 spans 19 amino acids. The V segment lost 4 bases and the J segment 5 bases; nucleotides outside the gene matches: 15. Germline V gene lookup returns CDR1 SGHDT and CDR2 YYEEEE. CDR3 loop: CASSHIPRLAGGSGDTQYF. The DNA for the CDR3 is TGTGCCAGCAGCCACATTCCGAGACTAGCGGGAGGGTCGGGAGATACGCAGTATTTT.

The chain joins TRBV7-2 to TRBJ2-3, with a tentative D call TRBD1 (6 bases). The CDR3 has 15 residues. The ends were cut back, 0 bases at V and 8 bases at J, with 15 bases in the middle. Germline V gene data show CDR1 as SGHTA and CDR2 as FQGNSA. The CDR3: CASSLAWQGIVTQYF. Written as DNA, the CDR3 is TGTGCCAGCAGCTTAGCTTGGCAGGGGATTGTTACGCAGTATTTT.

V gene TRBV11-3 combines with J gene TRBJ2-5; possible D gene TRBD1, 6 bases. Germline V gene data show CDR1 as SGHNT and CDR2 as YENEEA. The CDR3 extends over 15 amino acids. Trimming pared 5 bases from V and 1 base from J, leaving 14 bases between. The CDR3 DNA follows: TGTGCCAGCAGCAGAAACCCGGACAGCCAAGAGACCCAGTACTTC. Translating gives CASSRNPDSQETQYF.

The chain uses TRBV19 and TRBJ2-1, with 9 bases matching TRBD1. Germline V gene lookup returns CDR1 LNHDA and CDR2 SQIVND (reference sequence). J lost 3 bases, V lost 6 bases, and 6 bases had no gene match. The CDR3 runs to 15 residues. The CDR3 is CASSQTGQGYNEQFF. CDR3 nucleotide sequence: TGTGCCAGTAGCCAAACGGGACAGGGCTACAATGAGCAGTTCTTC.